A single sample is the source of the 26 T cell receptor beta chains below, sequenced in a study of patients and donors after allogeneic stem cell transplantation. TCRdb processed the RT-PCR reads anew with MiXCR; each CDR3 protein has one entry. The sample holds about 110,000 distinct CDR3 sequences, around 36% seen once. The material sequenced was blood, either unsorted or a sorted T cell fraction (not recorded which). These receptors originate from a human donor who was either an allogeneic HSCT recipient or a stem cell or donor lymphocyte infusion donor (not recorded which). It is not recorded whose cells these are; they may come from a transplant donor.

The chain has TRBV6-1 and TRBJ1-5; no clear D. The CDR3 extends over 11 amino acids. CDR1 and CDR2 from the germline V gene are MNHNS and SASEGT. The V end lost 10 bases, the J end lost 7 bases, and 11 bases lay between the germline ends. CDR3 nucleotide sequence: TGTGCCATTTCTGATCGGCAGCCCCAGCATTTT. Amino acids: CAISDRQPQHF.

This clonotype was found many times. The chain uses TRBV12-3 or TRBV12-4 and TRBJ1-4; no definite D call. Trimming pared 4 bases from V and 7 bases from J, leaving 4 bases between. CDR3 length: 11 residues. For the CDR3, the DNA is TGTGCCAGCAGTTCGGGTGAAAAACTGTTTTTT. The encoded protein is CASSSGEKLFF.

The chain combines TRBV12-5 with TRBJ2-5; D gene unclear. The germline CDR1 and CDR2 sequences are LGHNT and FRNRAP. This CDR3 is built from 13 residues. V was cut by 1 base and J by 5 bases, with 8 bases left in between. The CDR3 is CASGLAGWETQYF. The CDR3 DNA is TGTGCTAGTGGTTTGGCCGGATGGGAGACCCAGTACTTC.

The CDR3 DNA is TGTGCCAGCAGTTACCCGCGGGAGGCTAGCGGGACCACAGATACGCAGTATTTT. It specifies CASSYPREASGTTDTQYF. V gene TRBV6-2 or TRBV6-3 combines with J gene TRBJ2-3; TRBD2 aligns across 9 bases. Trimming took 2 bases from V and 2 from J; bases not matched to a gene: 11. This CDR3 has 18 amino acids. Germline CDR1 is MNHEY and CDR2 is SVGEGT.

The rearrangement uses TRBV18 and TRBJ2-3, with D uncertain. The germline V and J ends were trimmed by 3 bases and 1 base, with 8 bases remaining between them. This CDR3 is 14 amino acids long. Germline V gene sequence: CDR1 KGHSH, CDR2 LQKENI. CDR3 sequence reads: CASSPLERTDTQYF. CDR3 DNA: TGTGCCAGCTCACCTTTAGAGCGCACAGATACGCAGTATTTT.

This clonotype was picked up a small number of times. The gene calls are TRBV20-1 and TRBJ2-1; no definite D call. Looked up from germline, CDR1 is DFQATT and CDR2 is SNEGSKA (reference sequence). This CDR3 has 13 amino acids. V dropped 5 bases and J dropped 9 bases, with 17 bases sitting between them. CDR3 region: CSARYLRRTEQFF. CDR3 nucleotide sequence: TGCAGTGCTCGTTATCTTAGGCGGACTGAGCAGTTCTTC.

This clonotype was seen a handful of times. CDR3 amino acids: CNPTPGQSDFYGYTF. Written as DNA, the CDR3 is TGCAATCCGACACCGGGACAGTCGGACTTCTATGGCTACACCTTC. The V gene is TRBV20-1, the J gene TRBJ1-2, with 7 bases lining up with TRBD1. The V gene's germline CDR1 is DFQATT and CDR2 SNEGSKA (reference sequence). CDR3 length equals 15 residues.

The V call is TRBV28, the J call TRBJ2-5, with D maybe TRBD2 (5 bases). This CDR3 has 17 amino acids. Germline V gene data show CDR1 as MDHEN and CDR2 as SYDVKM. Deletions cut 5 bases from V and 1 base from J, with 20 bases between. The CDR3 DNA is TGTGCCAGCAGTCCACGGACTTGGCGGAGTCTCCAAGAGACCCAGTACTTC. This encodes CASSPRTWRSLQETQYF.

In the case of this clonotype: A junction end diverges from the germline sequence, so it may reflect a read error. The CDR3: CASSLVLGLSSNEQFF. In nucleotides, the CDR3 is TGTGCCAGCAGCTTAGTTCTGGGGCTATCCTCCAATGAGCAGTTCTTC. This chain links TRBV7-9 with TRBJ2-1; a possible D gene is TRBD1 (5 bases). The CDR3 consists of 16 residues. The germline gives CDR1 SEHNR, CDR2 FQNEAQ (reference sequence).

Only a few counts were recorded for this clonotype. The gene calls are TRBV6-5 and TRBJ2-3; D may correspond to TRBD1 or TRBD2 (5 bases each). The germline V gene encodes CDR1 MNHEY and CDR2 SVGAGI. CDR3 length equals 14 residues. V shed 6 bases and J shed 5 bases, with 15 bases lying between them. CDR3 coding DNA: TGTGCCAGCAGGGGGGAGCTTCCTGGAGATACGCAGTATTTT. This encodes CASRGELPGDTQYF.

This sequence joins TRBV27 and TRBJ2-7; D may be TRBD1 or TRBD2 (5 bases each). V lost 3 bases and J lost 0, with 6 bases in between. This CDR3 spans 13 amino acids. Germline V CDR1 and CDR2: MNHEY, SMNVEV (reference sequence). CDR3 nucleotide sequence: TGTGCCAGCAGTTTTGGGGGCTCCTACGAGCAGTACTTC. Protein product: CASSFGGSYEQYF.

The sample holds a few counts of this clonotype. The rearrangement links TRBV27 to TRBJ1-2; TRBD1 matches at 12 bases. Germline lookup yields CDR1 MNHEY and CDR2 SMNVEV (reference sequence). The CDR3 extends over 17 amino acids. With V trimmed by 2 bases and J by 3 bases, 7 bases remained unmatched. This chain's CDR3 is CASSLRDRGRSHYGYTF. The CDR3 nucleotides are TGTGCCAGCAGTTTACGGGACAGGGGGCGCTCTCACTATGGCTACACCTTC.

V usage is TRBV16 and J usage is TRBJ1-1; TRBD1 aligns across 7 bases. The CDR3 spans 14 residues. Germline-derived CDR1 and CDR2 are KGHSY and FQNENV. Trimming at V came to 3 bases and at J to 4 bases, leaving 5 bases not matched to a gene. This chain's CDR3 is CASSQGQRSTEAFF. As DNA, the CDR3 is TGTGCCAGCAGCCAGGGACAGCGTTCCACTGAAGCTTTCTTT.

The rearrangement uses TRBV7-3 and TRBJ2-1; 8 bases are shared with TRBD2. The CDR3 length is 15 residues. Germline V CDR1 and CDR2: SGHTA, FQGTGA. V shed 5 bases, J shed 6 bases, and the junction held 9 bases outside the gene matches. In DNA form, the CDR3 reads TGTGCCAGCAGCCCGTTGCTCGGGAGGGGCAATGAGCAGTTCTTC. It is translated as CASSPLLGRGNEQFF.

The CDR3 protein is CSAEPGLGNYNEQFF. The CDR3 coding sequence is TGCAGTGCGGAACCGGGACTAGGGAACTATAATGAGCAGTTCTTC. The rearrangement joins TRBV20-1 to TRBJ2-1; 8 bases line up with TRBD2. Germline V lookup: CDR1 DFQATT, CDR2 SNEGSKA (reference sequence). This CDR3 spans 15 amino acids. Trimming cost V 6 bases and J 7 bases; bases outside gene matches: 14.

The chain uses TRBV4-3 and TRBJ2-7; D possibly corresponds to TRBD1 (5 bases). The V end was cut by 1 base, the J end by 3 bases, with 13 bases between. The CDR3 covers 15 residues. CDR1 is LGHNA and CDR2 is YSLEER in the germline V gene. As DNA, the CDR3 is TGCGCCAGCAGCCAAGCGTCCAGGGATAGCTACGAGCAGTACTTC. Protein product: CASSQASRDSYEQYF.

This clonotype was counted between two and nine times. CDR3 nucleotides: TGTGCCATCAGGGACTTGCACGGAGAGACTGAAGCTTTCTTT. It encodes CAIRDLHGETEAFF. The chain employs TRBV10-3 and TRBJ1-1; D is ambiguous. In germline, CDR1 is ENHRY, CDR2 SYGVKD. V dropped 6 bases and J dropped 5 bases, with 16 bases sitting between them. The CDR3 contains 14 residues.

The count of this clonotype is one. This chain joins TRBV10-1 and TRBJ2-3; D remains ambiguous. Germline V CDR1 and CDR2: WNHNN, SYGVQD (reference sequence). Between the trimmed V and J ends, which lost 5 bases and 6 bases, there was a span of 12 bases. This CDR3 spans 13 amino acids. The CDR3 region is CASSRSLADTQYF. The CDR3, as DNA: TGCGCCAGCAGTCGATCCTTGGCGGATACGCAGTATTTT.

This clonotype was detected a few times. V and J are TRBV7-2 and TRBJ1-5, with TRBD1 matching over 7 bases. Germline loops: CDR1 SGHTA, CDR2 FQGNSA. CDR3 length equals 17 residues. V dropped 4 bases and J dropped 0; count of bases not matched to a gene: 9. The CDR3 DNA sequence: TGTGCCAGCAGCTCCGGGACAGAGCCTTATAGCAATCAGCCCCAGCATTTT. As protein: CASSSGTEPYSNQPQHF.

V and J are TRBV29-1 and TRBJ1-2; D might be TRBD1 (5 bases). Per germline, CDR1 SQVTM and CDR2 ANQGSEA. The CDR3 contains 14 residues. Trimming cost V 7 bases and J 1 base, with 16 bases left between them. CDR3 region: CSAGGPTYNYGYTF. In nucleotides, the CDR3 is TGCAGCGCCGGGGGACCGACCTATAACTATGGCTACACCTTC.

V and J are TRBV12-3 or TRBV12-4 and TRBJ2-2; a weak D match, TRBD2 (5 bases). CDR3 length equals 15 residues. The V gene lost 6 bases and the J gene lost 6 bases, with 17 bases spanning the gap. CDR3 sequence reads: CASRAGILQAGELFF. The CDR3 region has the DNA TGTGCCAGCAGAGCCGGGATTCTCCAGGCCGGGGAGCTGTTTTTT.

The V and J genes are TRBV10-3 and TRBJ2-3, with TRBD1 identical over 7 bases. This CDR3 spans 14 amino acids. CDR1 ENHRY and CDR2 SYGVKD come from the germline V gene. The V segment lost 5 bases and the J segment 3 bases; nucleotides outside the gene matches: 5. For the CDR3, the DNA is TGTGCCATCAGTTGGGACAGATATACAGATACGCAGTATTTT. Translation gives CAISWDRYTDTQYF.

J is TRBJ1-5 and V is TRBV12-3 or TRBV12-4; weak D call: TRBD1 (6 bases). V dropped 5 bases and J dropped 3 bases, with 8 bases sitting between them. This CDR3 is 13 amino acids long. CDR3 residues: CASSGQNNQPQHF. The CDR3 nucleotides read TGTGCCAGCAGTGGACAGAACAATCAGCCCCAGCATTTT.

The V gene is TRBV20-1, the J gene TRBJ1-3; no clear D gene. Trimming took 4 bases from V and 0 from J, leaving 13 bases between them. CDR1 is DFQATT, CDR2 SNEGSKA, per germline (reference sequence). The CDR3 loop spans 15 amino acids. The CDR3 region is CSAMSLQSSGNTIYF. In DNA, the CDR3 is TGCAGTGCTATGTCGCTGCAGAGCTCTGGAAACACCATATATTTT.

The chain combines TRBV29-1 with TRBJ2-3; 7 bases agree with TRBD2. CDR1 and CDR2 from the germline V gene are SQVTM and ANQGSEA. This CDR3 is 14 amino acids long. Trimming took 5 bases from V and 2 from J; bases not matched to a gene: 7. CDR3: CSVNSAGVTDTQYF. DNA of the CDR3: TGCAGCGTTAACTCCGCGGGGGTCACAGATACGCAGTATTTT.

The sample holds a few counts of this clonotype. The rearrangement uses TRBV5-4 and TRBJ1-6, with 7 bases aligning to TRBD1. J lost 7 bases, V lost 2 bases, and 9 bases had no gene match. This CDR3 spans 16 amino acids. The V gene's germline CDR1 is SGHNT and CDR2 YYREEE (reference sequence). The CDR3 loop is CASSLGGHHTNSPLHF. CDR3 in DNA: TGTGCCAGCAGCTTAGGGGGCCACCACACCAATTCACCCCTCCACTTT. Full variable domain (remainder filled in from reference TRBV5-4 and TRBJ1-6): ETGVTQSPTHLIKTRGQQVTLRCSSQSGHNTVSWYQQALGQGPQFIFQYYREEENGRGNFPPRFSGLQFPNYSSELNVNALELDDSALYLCASSLGGHHTNSPLHFGNGTRLTVT.